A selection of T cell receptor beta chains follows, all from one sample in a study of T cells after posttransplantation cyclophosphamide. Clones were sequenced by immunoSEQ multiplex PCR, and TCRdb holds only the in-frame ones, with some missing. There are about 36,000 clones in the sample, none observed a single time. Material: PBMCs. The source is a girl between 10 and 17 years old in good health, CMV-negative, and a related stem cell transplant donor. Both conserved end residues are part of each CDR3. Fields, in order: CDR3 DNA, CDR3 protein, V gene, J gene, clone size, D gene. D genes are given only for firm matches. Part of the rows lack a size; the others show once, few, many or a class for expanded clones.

TGTGCCAGCAGCCAACCACCACTCGGGGACAGGGATGAAGCTTTCTTT	CASSQPPLGDRDEAFF	TRBV11-2	TRBJ1-1	many	TRBD1
TGTGCCAGCGCCCCCCGAGCGTCCGGGGGTCAGCCCCAGCATTTT	CASAPRASGGQPQHF	TRBV2	TRBJ1-5	many	NA
TGCGCCAGCAGCTTCACAGTTAACTATGGCTACACCTTC	CASSFTVNYGYTF	TRBV5-1	TRBJ1-2	many	NA
TGTGCCAGCAGGCACAGGGGCGGGTTTCCATTTGAGGCAGATACGCAGTATTTT	CASRHRGGFPFEADTQYF	TRBV14	TRBJ2-3	NA	TRBD1
TGTGCCATTGGGCTAGCGGGGAATCACAATGAGCAGTTCTTC	CAIGLAGNHNEQFF	TRBV27	TRBJ2-1	many	TRBD2
TGTGCCAGCAGTGAAGACGCGTCTCTCTATGGCTACACCTTC	CASSEDASLYGYTF	TRBV6-1	TRBJ1-2	many	NA
TGCGCCAGCAGCTTGGATGTCCCGCGCTCCTACAATGAGCAGTTCTTC	CASSLDVPRSYNEQFF	TRBV5-1	TRBJ2-1	NA	NA
TGTGCCAGCAGTTTACCCCAGGGACTTAGTTATGAGCAGTTCTTC	CASSLPQGLSYEQFF	TRBV28	TRBJ2-1	many	NA
TGTGCCAGCAGTTTCAGGGTCTATGGCTACACCTTC	CASSFRVYGYTF	TRBV28	TRBJ1-2	few	NA
TGTGCCAGCAGCTCCCCCCGGGACAGCGAAGCTTTCTTT	CASSSPRDSEAFF	TRBV7-9	TRBJ1-1	many	TRBD1
TGTGCCAGCAGCGTTAGCGGGGGGGCCCACCCGACAGATACGCAGTATTTT	CASSVSGGAHPTDTQYF	TRBV9	TRBJ2-3	NA	TRBD2
TGCGCCAGCAGCTTGGGGGGGGTGAACGAGCAGTACTTC	CASSLGGVNEQYF	TRBV5-1	TRBJ2-7	NA	NA
TGCGCCAGCAGCCCCTTAGCGGGGGGATCGGGGGAGCTGTTTTTT	CASSPLAGGSGELFF	TRBV5-1	TRBJ2-2	many	TRBD2
TGTGCCAGCAGCTTGGGGTCAGGTGAGCAGTACTTC	CASSLGSGEQYF	TRBV5-4	TRBJ2-7	few	NA
TGTGCCAGCAGTCTGAGGCAGGGGGCTTCTTACTATGGCTACACCTTC	CASSLRQGASYYGYTF	TRBV5-6	TRBJ1-2	few	TRBD1
TGTGCCACCAGCAAACTACAGGGGGCAGTTAATGAACAACTGTTTTTT	CATSKLQGAVNEQLFF	TRBV15	TRBJ1-4	many	TRBD1
TGTGCCAGCAGTCCGCGCAGGTACACTGAAGCTTTCTTT	CASSPRRYTEAFF	TRBV27	TRBJ1-1	NA	NA
TGTGCCAGCAGCTTAGGTAATCCTGAAGCTTTCTTT	CASSLGNPEAFF	TRBV7-9	TRBJ1-1	many	NA
TGTGCCAGCAGTGAGGGAGCTAACTATGGCTACACCTTC	CASSEGANYGYTF	TRBV28	TRBJ1-2	few	NA
TGTGCCAGCAGTTCGAGGGGCTACACCTTC	CASSSRGYTF	TRBV28	TRBJ1-2	many	NA
TGTGCCAGCAGTTTATATCGCGGGGGGGCGCGGGAGACCCAGTACTTC	CASSLYRGGARETQYF	TRBV27	TRBJ2-5	many	TRBD2
TGTGCCAGCACCATTAGCACAGATACGCAGTATTTT	CASTISTDTQYF	TRBV7-9	TRBJ2-3	many	NA
TGCGCCAGCAGCCTAGGACAGGGAGGTGGCTACACCTTC	CASSLGQGGGYTF	TRBV5-1	TRBJ1-2	few	TRBD1
TGTGCCAGCAGCTTGGGGGGCTCAGTAGGGGTTTTT	CASSLGGSVGVF	TRBV5-4	TRBJ1-4	many	NA
TGTGCCTGGAGTTCGACGGGTGCAGATACGCAGTATTTT	CAWSSTGADTQYF	TRBV30	TRBJ2-3	NA	NA
TGTGCCAGCAGTTACGACAGGGGTGGCACTGAAGCTTTCTTT	CASSYDRGGTEAFF	TRBV6-5	TRBJ1-1	NA	TRBD1
TGTGCCAGCAGCTCTAGCGGGAGTTTAGGAGAGACCCAGTACTTC	CASSSSGSLGETQYF	TRBV7-3	TRBJ2-5	many	TRBD2
TGCGCCAGCAGCCCGGGACTCCAATACGAGCAGTACTTC	CASSPGLQYEQYF	TRBV10-1	TRBJ2-7	many	NA
TGTGCCATCAGTGAGTCGGAGGCCAGAAACTATGGCTACACCTTC	CAISESEARNYGYTF	TRBV10-3	TRBJ1-2	many	NA